This TCR beta chain is drawn from a study of T cells in narcolepsy. Overall study findings and caveats: Autoreactive HCRT-specific and TRIB2-specific clonotypes were marked in same-patient CSF-versus-blood CD4+ comparisons. Autoreactive clone sequences were missing from some blood memory CD4+ repertoires.

The table came from immunoSEQ multiplex PCR; TCRdb's copy has only in-frame clones and leaves some out. Of tens of thousands of clones listed, over 80% are singletons. The germline V gene has CDR1 LNHDA and CDR2 SQIVND (reference sequence). V lost 9 bases and J lost 7; bases outside the gene matches: 4. The CDR3 has 13 residues. Concerning this clone itself: Its antigen is not identified.

Sequenced: CD45RA- memory CD4+ T cells from PBMCs. This chain joins TRBV19 and TRBJ1-6, with 9 bases that match TRBD1. This clonotype was obtained from a human donor with narcolepsy. CDR3: CASRDRENSPLHF. CDR3 DNA: TGTGCCAGCCGGGACAGGGAGAATTCACCCCTCCACTTT.